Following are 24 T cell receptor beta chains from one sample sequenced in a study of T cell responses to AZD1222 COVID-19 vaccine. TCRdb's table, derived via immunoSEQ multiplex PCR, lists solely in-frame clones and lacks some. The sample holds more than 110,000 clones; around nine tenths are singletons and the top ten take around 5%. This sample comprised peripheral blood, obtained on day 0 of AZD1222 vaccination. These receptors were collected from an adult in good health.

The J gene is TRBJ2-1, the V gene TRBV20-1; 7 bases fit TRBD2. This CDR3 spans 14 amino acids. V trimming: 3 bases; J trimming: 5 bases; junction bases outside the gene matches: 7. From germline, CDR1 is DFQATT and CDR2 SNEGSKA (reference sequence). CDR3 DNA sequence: TGCAGTGCTAGTATGGGGGAGGGCCACAATGAGCAGTTCTTC. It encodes CSASMGEGHNEQFF.

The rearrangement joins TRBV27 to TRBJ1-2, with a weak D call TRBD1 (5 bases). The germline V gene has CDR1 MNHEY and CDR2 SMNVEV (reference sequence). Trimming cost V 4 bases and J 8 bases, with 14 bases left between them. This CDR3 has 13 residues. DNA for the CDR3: TGTGCCAGCAGTTCCACCCCTCAGGGAGGCTACACCTTC. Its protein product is CASSSTPQGGYTF.

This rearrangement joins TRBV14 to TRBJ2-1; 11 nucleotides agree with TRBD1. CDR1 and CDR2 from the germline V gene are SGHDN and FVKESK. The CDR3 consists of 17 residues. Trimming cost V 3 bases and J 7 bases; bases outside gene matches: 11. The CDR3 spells CASSQAGTGGSRNEQFF. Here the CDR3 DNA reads TGTGCCAGCAGCCAGGCCGGGACAGGGGGTAGCAGGAATGAGCAGTTCTTC.

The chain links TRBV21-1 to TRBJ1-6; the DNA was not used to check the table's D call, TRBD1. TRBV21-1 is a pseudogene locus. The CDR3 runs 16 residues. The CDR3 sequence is CASSTRQDSYNSPLHF. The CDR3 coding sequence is TGTGCCAGCAGCACCCGACAGGACTCCTATAATTCACCCCTCCACTTT.

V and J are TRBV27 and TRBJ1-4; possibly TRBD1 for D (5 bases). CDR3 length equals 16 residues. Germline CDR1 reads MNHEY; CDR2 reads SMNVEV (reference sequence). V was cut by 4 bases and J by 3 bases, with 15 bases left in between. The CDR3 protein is CASSSRQQQPNEKLFF. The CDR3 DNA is TGTGCCAGCAGTTCGCGACAGCAACAACCTAATGAAAAACTGTTTTTT.

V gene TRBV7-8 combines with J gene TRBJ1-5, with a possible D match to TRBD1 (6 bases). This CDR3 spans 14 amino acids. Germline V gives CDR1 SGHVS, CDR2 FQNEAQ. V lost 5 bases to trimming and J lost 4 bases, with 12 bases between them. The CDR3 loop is CASSGRGGNQPQHF. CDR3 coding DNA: TGTGCCAGCAGCGGCAGGGGAGGAAATCAGCCCCAGCATTTT.

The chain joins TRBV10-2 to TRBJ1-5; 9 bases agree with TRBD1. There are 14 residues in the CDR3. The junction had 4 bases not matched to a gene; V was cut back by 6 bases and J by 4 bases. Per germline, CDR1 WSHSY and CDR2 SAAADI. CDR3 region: CASRDRGTNQPQHF. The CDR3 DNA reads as TGCGCCAGCAGGGACAGGGGAACGAATCAGCCCCAGCATTTT.

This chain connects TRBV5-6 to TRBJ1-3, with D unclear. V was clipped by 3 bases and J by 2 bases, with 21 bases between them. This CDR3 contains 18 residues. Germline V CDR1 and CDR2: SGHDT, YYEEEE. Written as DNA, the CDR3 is TGTGCCAGCAGCTACGACGCTCTGAGTGCAACGACTGGAAACACCATATATTTT. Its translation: CASSYDALSATTGNTIYF.

The chain's CDR3 is CASSSLKGAHINYGYTF. The DNA of the CDR3 is TGTGCCAGCAGTTCCTTAAAAGGAGCTCATATAAACTATGGCTACACCTTC. J is TRBJ1-2 and V is TRBV28; D ambiguous. The CDR3 sequence is 17 residues long. Germline V gene sequence: CDR1 MDHEN, CDR2 SYDVKM. The germline V and J ends were trimmed by 4 bases and 2 bases, with 20 bases remaining between them.

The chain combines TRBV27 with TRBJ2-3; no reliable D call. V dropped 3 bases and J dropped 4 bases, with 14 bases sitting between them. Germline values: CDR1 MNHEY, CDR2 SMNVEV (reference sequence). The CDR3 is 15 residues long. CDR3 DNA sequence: TGTGCCAGCAGTTTGACTGTCACGTTCCCAGATACGCAGTATTTT. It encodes CASSLTVTFPDTQYF.

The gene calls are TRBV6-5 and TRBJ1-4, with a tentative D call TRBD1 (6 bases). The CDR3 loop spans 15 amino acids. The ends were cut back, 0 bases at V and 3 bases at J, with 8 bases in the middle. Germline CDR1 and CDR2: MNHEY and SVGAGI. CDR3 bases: TGTGCCAGCAGTTACTCGACAGGCTCTAATGAAAAACTGTTTTTT. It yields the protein CASSYSTGSNEKLFF.

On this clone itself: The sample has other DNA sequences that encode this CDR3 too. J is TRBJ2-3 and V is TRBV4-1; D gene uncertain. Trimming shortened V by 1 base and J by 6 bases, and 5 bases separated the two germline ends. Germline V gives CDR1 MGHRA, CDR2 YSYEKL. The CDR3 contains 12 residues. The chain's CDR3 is CASSQVGDTQYF. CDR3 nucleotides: TGCGCCAGCAGCCAAGTCGGCGATACGCAGTATTTT.

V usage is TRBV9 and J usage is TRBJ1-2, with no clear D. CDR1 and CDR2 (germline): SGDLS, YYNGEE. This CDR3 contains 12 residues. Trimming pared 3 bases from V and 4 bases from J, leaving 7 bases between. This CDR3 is CASSGNLYGYTF. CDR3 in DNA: TGTGCCAGCAGCGGAAACCTCTATGGCTACACCTTC.

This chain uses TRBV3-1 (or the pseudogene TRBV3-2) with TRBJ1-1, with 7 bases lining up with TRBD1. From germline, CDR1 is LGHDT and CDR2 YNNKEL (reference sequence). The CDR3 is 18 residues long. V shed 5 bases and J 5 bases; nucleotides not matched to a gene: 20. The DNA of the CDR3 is TGTGCCAGCAGCAACTCCGGGACAGCGCGTCTTTCATGGACTGAAGCTTTCTTT. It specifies CASSNSGTARLSWTEAFF.

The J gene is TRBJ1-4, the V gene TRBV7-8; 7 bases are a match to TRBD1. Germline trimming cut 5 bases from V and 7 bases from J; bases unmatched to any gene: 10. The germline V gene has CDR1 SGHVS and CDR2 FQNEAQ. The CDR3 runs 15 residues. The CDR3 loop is CASSQSRGWGEKLFF. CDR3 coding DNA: TGTGCCAGCAGCCAAAGCAGGGGGTGGGGTGAAAAACTGTTTTTT.

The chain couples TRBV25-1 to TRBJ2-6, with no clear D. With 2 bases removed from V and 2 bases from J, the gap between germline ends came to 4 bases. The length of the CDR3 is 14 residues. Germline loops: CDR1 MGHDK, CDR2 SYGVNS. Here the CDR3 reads CASSEIAGANVLTF. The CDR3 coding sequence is TGTGCCAGCAGTGAAATAGCTGGGGCCAACGTCCTGACTTTC. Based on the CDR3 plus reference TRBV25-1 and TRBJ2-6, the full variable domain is EADIYQTPRYLVIGTGKKITLECSQTMGHDKMYWYQQDPGMELHLIHYSYGVNSTEKGDLSSESTVSRIRTEHFPLTLESARPSHTSQYLCASSEIAGANVLTFGAGSRLTVL.

This CDR3 is CSHARLDGYTF. Written as DNA, the CDR3 is TGCAGTCATGCTAGATTAGATGGCTACACCTTC. V and J are TRBV20-1 and TRBJ1-2; no definite D call. Germline V gene data show CDR1 as DFQATT and CDR2 as SNEGSKA (reference sequence). The CDR3 totals 11 residues. Trimming took 8 bases from V and 6 from J, leaving 13 bases between them.

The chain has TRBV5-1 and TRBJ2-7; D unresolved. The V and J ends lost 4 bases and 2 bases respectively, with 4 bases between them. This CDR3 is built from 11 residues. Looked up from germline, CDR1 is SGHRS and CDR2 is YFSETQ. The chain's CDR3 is CASSNAYEQYF. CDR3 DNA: TGCGCCAGCAGCAACGCCTACGAGCAGTACTTC.

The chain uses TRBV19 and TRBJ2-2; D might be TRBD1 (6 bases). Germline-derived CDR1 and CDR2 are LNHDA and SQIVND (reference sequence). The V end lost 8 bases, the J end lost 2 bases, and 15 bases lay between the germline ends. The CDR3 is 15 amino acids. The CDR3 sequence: CASRTGPVNTGELFF. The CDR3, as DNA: TGTGCCAGTCGTACAGGGCCGGTAAACACCGGGGAGCTGTTTTTT. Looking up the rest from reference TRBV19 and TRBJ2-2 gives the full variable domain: DGGITQSPKYLFRKEGQNVTLSCEQNLNHDAMYWYRQDPGQGLRLIYYSQIVNDFQKGDIAEGYSVSREKKESFPLTVTSAQKNPTAFYLCASRTGPVNTGELFFGEGSRLTVL.

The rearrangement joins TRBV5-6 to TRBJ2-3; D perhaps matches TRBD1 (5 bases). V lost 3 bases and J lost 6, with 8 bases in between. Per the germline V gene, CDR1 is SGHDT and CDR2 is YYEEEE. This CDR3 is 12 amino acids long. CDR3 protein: CASSSSGDTQYF. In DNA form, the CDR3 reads TGTGCCAGCAGCTCCTCAGGGGATACGCAGTATTTT.

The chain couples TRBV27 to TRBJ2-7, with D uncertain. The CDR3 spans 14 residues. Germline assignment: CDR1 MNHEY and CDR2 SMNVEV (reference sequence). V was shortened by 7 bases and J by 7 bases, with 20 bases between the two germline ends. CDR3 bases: TGTGCCAGCACACCAGGAGACGGCCTGAGGGAGCAGTACTTC. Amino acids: CASTPGDGLREQYF.

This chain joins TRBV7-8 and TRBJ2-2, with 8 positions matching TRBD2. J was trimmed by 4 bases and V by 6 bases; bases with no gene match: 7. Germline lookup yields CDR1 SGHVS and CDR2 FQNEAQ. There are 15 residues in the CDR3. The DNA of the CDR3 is TGTGCCAGCAGACCGCGAAGCGGGGGCACCGGGGAGCTGTTTTTT. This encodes CASRPRSGGTGELFF.

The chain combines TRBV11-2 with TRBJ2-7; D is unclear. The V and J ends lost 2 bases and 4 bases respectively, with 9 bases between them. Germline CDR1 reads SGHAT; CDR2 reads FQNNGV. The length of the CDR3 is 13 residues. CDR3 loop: CASSLPPKYEQYF. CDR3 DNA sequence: TGTGCCAGCAGCTTACCGCCGAAATACGAGCAGTACTTC.

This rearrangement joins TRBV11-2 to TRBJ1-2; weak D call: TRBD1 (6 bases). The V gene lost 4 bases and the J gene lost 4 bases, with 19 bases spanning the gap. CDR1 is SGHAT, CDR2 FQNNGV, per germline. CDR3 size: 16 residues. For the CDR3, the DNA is TGTGCCAGCAGCTCGCCGCGGGACACCAGAGGCTATGGCTACACCTTC. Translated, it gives CASSSPRDTRGYGYTF.